The 10 T cell receptor beta chains in this list originate from one sample, sequenced in a study of blood T cell repertoires in COVID-19. Assay used: immunoSEQ multiplex PCR; TCRdb lists only in-frame clones, some missing. The table records 130,000 or so clones, 80% to 90% of them present only once. Input material: peripheral blood. Source of these receptors: a woman aged 45-59 years with acute or convalescent COVID-19.

This chain uses TRBV7-2 with TRBJ2-1; D is perhaps TRBD1 (6 bases). This CDR3 has 15 amino acids. Per the germline V gene, CDR1 is SGHTA and CDR2 is FQGNSA. The V gene lost 4 bases and the J gene lost 9 bases, with 19 bases spanning the gap. CDR3 DNA: TGTGCCAGCAGCTCTCCGGGACAACCGAACGGTGAGCAGTTCTTC. Translation: CASSSPGQPNGEQFF.

There are a few counts of this clone. V and J are TRBV27 and TRBJ1-3; D possibly corresponds to TRBD1 (6 bases). The germline V gene has CDR1 MNHEY and CDR2 SMNVEV (reference sequence). V lost 6 bases and J lost 0, with 24 bases in between. This CDR3 is built from 19 residues. The CDR3 here is CASSRGRGLSGRSGNTIYF. In DNA form, the CDR3 reads TGTGCCAGCAGCAGAGGGCGGGGGCTTTCGGGCCGCTCTGGAAACACCATATATTTT.

The chain joins TRBV10-2 to TRBJ1-5; possibly TRBD1 for D (5 bases). CDR1 WSHSY and CDR2 SAAADI come from the germline V gene. CDR3 length: 12 amino acids. Trimming removed 0 bases at V and 9 bases at J, with 6 bases between. DNA of the CDR3: TGCGCCAGCAGTGAGTCCGGGGGGCCCCAGCATTTT. Translating it yields CASSESGGPQHF.

This CDR3 is CASSPSGTNYGYTF. The DNA for the CDR3 is TGTGCCAGCAGCCCTTCCGGGACAAACTATGGCTACACCTTC. The chain has TRBV9 and TRBJ1-2; the D gene is possibly TRBD1 (6 bases). Per germline, CDR1 SGDLS and CDR2 YYNGEE. The CDR3 is made up of 14 amino acids. Trimming stripped 4 bases from V and 2 bases from J, with 12 bases between.

V is TRBV30 and J is TRBJ1-2; 7 nucleotides agree with TRBD1. Trimming removed 4 bases from V and 7 bases from J; junction bases left unmatched: 3. In germline, CDR1 is GTSNPN, CDR2 SVGIG (reference sequence). The CDR3 has 11 amino acids. CDR3 protein: CAWTGGLGYTF. DNA of the CDR3: TGTGCCTGGACAGGGGGACTTGGCTACACCTTC.

The chain is built from TRBV10-2 and TRBJ2-7; 8 bases line up with TRBD2. The CDR3 runs to 14 residues. With V trimmed by 2 bases and J by 4 bases, 4 bases remained unmatched. CDR1 and CDR2 (germline): WSHSY, SAAADI. The CDR3 DNA reads as TGCGCCAGCAGTGAGGGAGCGGGGGTTTACGAGCAGTACTTC. It translates to CASSEGAGVYEQYF.

V is TRBV28 and J is TRBJ2-7; 7 positions match TRBD2. The CDR3 covers 13 residues. V shed 6 bases, J shed 5 bases, and the junction held 7 bases outside the gene matches. Germline V gene data show CDR1 as MDHEN and CDR2 as SYDVKM. Written as DNA, the CDR3 is TGTGCCAGCAGGGGGGGAGGGGAACACGAGCAGTACTTC. This gives the protein CASRGGGEHEQYF.

In DNA, the CDR3 is TGTGCCAGCAGCTTAGTCCGGACTAGCGGGAGTGTTGAGCAGTTCTTC. Translated, it gives CASSLVRTSGSVEQFF. V and J are TRBV7-2 and TRBJ2-1; TRBD2 agrees at 13 bases. V lost 1 base to trimming and J lost 9 bases; unmatched junction nucleotides: 6. The CDR3 is 16 amino acids. Germline V gene sequence: CDR1 SGHTA, CDR2 FQGNSA.

This clone was detected a few times. This sequence joins TRBV15 and TRBJ2-1; 8 nucleotides line up with TRBD1. Germline V gives CDR1 LNHNV, CDR2 YYDKDF (reference sequence). The junction had 7 bases not matched to a gene; V was cut back by 4 bases and J by 5 bases. CDR3 size: 15 residues. The CDR3 DNA reads TGTGCCACCAGCACCGGACAGGGAAAAGACAATGAGCAGTTCTTC. It is translated as CATSTGQGKDNEQFF.

V is TRBV11-3 and J is TRBJ1-3; D gene uncertain. Trimming took 2 bases from V and 8 from J, leaving 7 bases between them. Germline CDR1 and CDR2: SGHNT and YENEEA. This CDR3 spans 12 amino acids. As DNA, the CDR3 is TGTGCCAGCAGCTTATCGCGAGACACCATATATTTT. Translating it yields CASSLSRDTIYF.